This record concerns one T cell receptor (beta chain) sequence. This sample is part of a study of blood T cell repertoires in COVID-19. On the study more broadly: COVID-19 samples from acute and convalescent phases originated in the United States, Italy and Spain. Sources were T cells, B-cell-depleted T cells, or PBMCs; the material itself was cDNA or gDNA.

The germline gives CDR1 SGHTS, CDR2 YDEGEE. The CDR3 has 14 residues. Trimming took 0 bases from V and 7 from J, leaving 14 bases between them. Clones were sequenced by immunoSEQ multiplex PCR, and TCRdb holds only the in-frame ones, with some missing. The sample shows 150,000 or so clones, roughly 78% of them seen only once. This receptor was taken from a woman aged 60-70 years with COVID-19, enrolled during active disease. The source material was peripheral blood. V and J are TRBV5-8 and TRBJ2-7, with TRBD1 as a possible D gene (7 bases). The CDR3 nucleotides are TGTGCCAGCAGCTTGGATCCAGGGGGAGGTGAGCAGTACGTC. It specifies CASSLDPGGGEQYV.